This TCR beta chain was recovered during a study of T cells expressing NK-cell markers. Whole-study context: With respect to HCMV, seven of the eight sequenced donors were seropositive, and one was seronegative.

This CDR3 is 15 amino acids long. Germline V gives CDR1 MDHEN, CDR2 SYDVKM. Reanalyzing the 5' RACE reads, TCRdb keeps one entry per CDR3 protein, without DNA. The table for this sample gives some 440,000 distinct CDR3 sequences. V and J are TRBV28 and TRBJ2-3; TCRdb indicates TRBD1, and absent DNA this call remains unverified. Sequenced material: blood T cells: a sorted CD56 or NKG2C T cell subset, CD4+ or CD8+ T cells, or bulk PBMC T cells (not recorded which). The receptor was isolated from a woman in her forties or fifties in good health. The CDR3 protein is CASSSPGQVRDTQYF.